The present TCR beta chain was sequenced within a study of blood T cell repertoires in COVID-19. Study at large: Sample material is recorded as cDNA or gDNA derived from T cells, B-cell-depleted T cells, or PBMCs.

Produced via immunoSEQ multiplex PCR; TCRdb's table is partial and in-frame only. The sample holds 200,000 to 250,000 clones; about four fifths are singletons and the top ten take around 3.3%. The CDR3 is made up of 14 amino acids. Germline CDR1 is MDHEN and CDR2 is SYDVKM. The V end was cut by 1 base, the J end by 7 bases, with 13 bases between. A PCR-confirmed or clinician-diagnosed COVID-19 case had contacted exposed participants within 2 weeks of entry. This sequence was found in a woman aged 40 to 50 who had been exposed to COVID-19. The specimen was PBMCs or T cells enriched from blood (not recorded which). This sequence joins TRBV28 and TRBJ1-2; possible D gene TRBD1, 5 bases. As DNA, the CDR3 is TGTGCCAGCAGTTTATTGGGCAGGGTGGGTGGCTACACCTTC. Protein sequence: CASSLLGRVGGYTF.